This passage covers 32 T cell receptor beta chains from one sample sequenced in a study of identical twins. TCRdb fed the 5' RACE reads into MiXCR, producing one record per CDR3 protein. The table has approximately 150,000 distinct CDR3 sequences, 3% to 4.5% seen once. The source material was memory T cells sorted from blood. These receptors were collected from a man aged 18 to 35 in good health.

This clonotype was counted many times. For the CDR3, the DNA is TGTGCCAGCAGTTTAGGCGGGCGGTCTGGAAACACCATATATTTT. It encodes CASSLGGRSGNTIYF. The chain uses TRBV28 and TRBJ1-3; no reliable D call. CDR1 and CDR2 from the germline V gene are MDHEN and SYDVKM. The V gene lost 2 bases and the J gene lost 1 base, with 9 bases spanning the gap. The CDR3 loop spans 15 amino acids.

This clonotype was seen at least ten times. The gene calls are TRBV20-1 and TRBJ2-2, with D perhaps being TRBD1 or TRBD2 (5 bases each). CDR1 and CDR2 (germline): DFQATT, SNEGSKA (reference sequence). The CDR3 runs to 16 residues. V was shortened by 0 bases and J by 1 base, with 12 bases between the two germline ends. For the CDR3, the DNA is TGCAGTGCTAGAGATTTATGGGGGAAGAACACCGGGGAGCTGTTTTTT. Amino acid sequence: CSARDLWGKNTGELFF.

Comment on this clonotype: A much larger clone is a single base away; this may be a read error. The J gene is TRBJ1-4, the V gene TRBV7-9, with TRBD1 matching 9 bases. Germline V gives CDR1 SEHNR, CDR2 FQNEAQ (reference sequence). This CDR3 contains 15 residues. V shed 5 bases and J 3 bases; nucleotides not matched to a gene: 4. The CDR3 bases are TGTGCCAGCAGCACGTGGGACAGGGCTAATGAAAAACTGTTTTTT. Encoded protein: CASSTWDRANEKLFF.

This clonotype was counted many times. The chain is built from TRBV12-3 or TRBV12-4 and TRBJ2-1; tentative D call: TRBD2 (6 bases). Trimming took off 6 bases at V and 5 bases at J, with 20 bases between the two ends. The CDR3 runs 16 residues. This chain's CDR3 is CASRGPGGRRDNEQFF. The DNA for the CDR3 is TGTGCCAGCAGGGGACCCGGGGGACGGAGAGACAATGAGCAGTTCTTC.

Many counts were recorded for this clonotype. The V gene is TRBV10-3, the J gene TRBJ1-1; perhaps TRBD1 as D (5 bases). Looked up from germline, CDR1 is ENHRY and CDR2 is SYGVKD. Trimming removed 4 bases at V and 4 bases at J, with 22 bases between. The CDR3 extends over 17 amino acids. The CDR3 is CAISGIGAPTGGTEAFF. In DNA form, the CDR3 reads TGTGCCATCAGTGGAATCGGCGCCCCGACGGGGGGCACTGAAGCTTTCTTT.

This clonotype was counted at least ten times. This rearrangement joins TRBV20-1 to TRBJ2-1, with D perhaps being TRBD1 or TRBD2 (5 bases each). The CDR3 consists of 13 residues. CDR1 is DFQATT, CDR2 SNEGSKA, per germline (reference sequence). V lost 5 bases and J 6 bases, leaving 14 bases between the germline ends. The CDR3 region is CSAPARDGNEQFF. The CDR3 nucleotides read TGCAGTGCTCCGGCCCGGGACGGCAATGAGCAGTTCTTC.

This clonotype has at least ten counts. This chain joins TRBV30 and TRBJ2-3, with 9 positions matching TRBD2. After removal of 4 bases from V and 2 bases from J, the junction contained 10 bases not matched to a gene. The CDR3 is 16 amino acids. The V gene's germline CDR1 is GTSNPN and CDR2 SVGIG (reference sequence). DNA of the CDR3: TGTGCCTGGACCCGAAAGACTAGCGGAGCCACAGATACGCAGTATTTT. Translated: CAWTRKTSGATDTQYF.

This sequence joins TRBV7-2 and TRBJ2-3; 7 nucleotides line up with TRBD1. Unmatched junction bases numbered 7, after V lost 4 bases and J lost 6 bases. The CDR3 consists of 14 residues. The germline V gene has CDR1 SGHTA and CDR2 FQGNSA. The CDR3 spells CASSSDRVPDTQYF. CDR3 coding DNA: TGTGCCAGCAGCTCCGACAGGGTTCCTGATACGCAGTATTTT.

J is TRBJ1-2 and V is TRBV27; 8 nucleotides match TRBD1. With 6 bases clipped from V and 1 base from J, the junction kept 1 base outside the gene matches. CDR3 length: 13 residues. The germline CDR1 and CDR2 sequences are MNHEY and SMNVEV (reference sequence). This CDR3 is CASRGQGNYGYTF. CDR3 in DNA: TGTGCCAGCAGAGGACAGGGTAACTATGGCTACACCTTC.

This clonotype was seen at least ten times. J is TRBJ1-1 and V is TRBV20-1, with a possible D match to TRBD1 (5 bases). V lost 3 bases and J 4 bases, leaving 24 bases between the germline ends. Germline values: CDR1 DFQATT, CDR2 SNEGSKA (reference sequence). The CDR3 has 17 amino acids. CDR3 sequence reads: CSARGSPGGVGTTEAFF. In DNA form, the CDR3 reads TGCAGTGCTAGGGGCTCCCCGGGAGGGGTTGGGACCACTGAAGCTTTCTTT.

This clonotype was seen many times. The V gene is TRBV6-1, the J gene TRBJ2-7; 7 positions agree with TRBD1. V gave up 7 bases and J gave up 0 bases; unmatched junction bases: 9. The CDR3 loop spans 15 amino acids. Germline assignment: CDR1 MNHNS and CDR2 SASEGT. In DNA form, the CDR3 reads TGTGCCAGCACCCCGAGACAGGGTAGCTCCTACGAGCAGTACTTC. It codes for CASTPRQGSSYEQYF.

This clonotype was recorded at least ten times. V is TRBV20-1 and J is TRBJ2-3; 11 nucleotides agree with TRBD2. Unmatched junction bases numbered 2, after V lost 4 bases and J lost 5 bases. The CDR3 has 13 residues. Germline lookup yields CDR1 DFQATT and CDR2 SNEGSKA (reference sequence). The CDR3 is CSAKGLAGDTQYF. DNA of the CDR3: TGCAGTGCTAAAGGACTAGCGGGAGATACGCAGTATTTT.

This clonotype was picked up many times. The chain recombines TRBV13 with TRBJ1-2, with 9 bases fitting TRBD1. This CDR3 is 16 amino acids long. After removal of 5 bases from V and 4 bases from J, the junction contained 11 bases not matched to a gene. Per the germline V gene, CDR1 is PRHDT and CDR2 is FYEKMQ (reference sequence). The CDR3 protein is CASSQGQGTRSYGYTF. The CDR3 DNA follows: TGTGCCAGCAGCCAGGGACAGGGCACCCGGAGCTATGGCTACACCTTC.

Note on this clonotype: This could be a read error, since a much larger clone is one nucleotide away. This chain uses TRBV5-4 with TRBJ2-2; D possibly corresponds to TRBD1 (6 bases). Trimming pared 0 bases from V and 4 bases from J, leaving 13 bases between. Germline V gene lookup returns CDR1 SGHNT and CDR2 YYREEE (reference sequence). The CDR3 consists of 16 residues. Here the CDR3 DNA reads TGTGCCAGCAGCTTGGCTGGGGGCACAAGCACCGGGGAGCTGTTTTTT. This encodes CASSLAGGTSTGELFF.

This clonotype has at least ten counts. The V and J genes are TRBV7-2 and TRBJ2-5; 7 bases are shared with TRBD1. The CDR3 sequence is 13 residues long. The J segment lost 3 bases and the V segment lost 6 bases, leaving 4 bases of the junction unmatched. In germline, CDR1 is SGHTA, CDR2 FQGNSA. CDR3 sequence: CASRDRAKETQYF. The CDR3 DNA reads as TGTGCCAGCAGAGACAGGGCTAAAGAGACCCAGTACTTC.

This clonotype was found a few times. The chain links TRBV7-8 to TRBJ1-5; D remains unclear. Looked up from germline, CDR1 is SGHVS and CDR2 is FQNEAQ. V lost 4 bases and J lost 3, with 10 bases in between. The CDR3 extends over 14 amino acids. Written as DNA, the CDR3 is TGTGCCAGCAGCTATGGACGGAACAATCAGCCCCAGCATTTT. Translation gives CASSYGRNNQPQHF.

This clonotype was picked up many times. The chain links TRBV9 to TRBJ1-6; 11 bases line up with TRBD1. This CDR3 is 15 amino acids long. Per the germline V gene, CDR1 is SGDLS and CDR2 is YYNGEE. The V gene end was trimmed by 3 bases and the J gene end by 8 bases; junction bases not matched to a gene: 4. CDR3 DNA sequence: TGTGCCAGCAGCGGGACAGGGGGCAGAGATTCACCCCTCCACTTT. This sequence encodes CASSGTGGRDSPLHF.

This clonotype was recorded at least ten times. The V and J genes are TRBV4-3 and TRBJ1-1; D remains ambiguous. CDR3 length equals 13 residues. Trimming removed 1 base from V and 8 bases from J, with 11 bases in between. CDR1 and CDR2 from the germline V gene are LGHNA and YSLEER. CDR3 loop: CASSQVPGGEAFF. As DNA, the CDR3 is TGCGCCAGCAGCCAAGTCCCAGGAGGGGAAGCTTTCTTT.

This clonotype was recorded at least ten times. This chain uses TRBV12-3 or TRBV12-4 with TRBJ2-1, with TRBD1 matching over 9 bases. The CDR3 has 15 amino acids. Trimming took 9 bases from V and 9 from J; bases not matched to a gene: 15. In nucleotides, the CDR3 is TGTGCCAGTGTGACTCGAGGACAGGGGTTTGGTGAGCAGTTCTTC. It codes for CASVTRGQGFGEQFF.

This clonotype was seen repeatedly, ten times or more. The chain recombines TRBV10-2 with TRBJ2-1; TRBD2 matches 14 bases. Unmatched junction bases numbered 7, after V lost 6 bases and J lost 6 bases. CDR3 length: 16 amino acids. The germline V gene encodes CDR1 WSHSY and CDR2 SAAADI. The CDR3 DNA sequence: TGCGCCAGCAGGGAAGGACTAGCGGGAGGACGCAATGAGCAGTTCTTC. Its protein product is CASREGLAGGRNEQFF.

This clonotype showed up many times. The chain joins TRBV10-1 to TRBJ2-1; D ambiguous. The CDR3 spans 12 residues. Germline CDR1 and CDR2: WNHNN and SYGVQD (reference sequence). V lost 8 bases to trimming and J lost 10 bases, with 15 bases between them. The CDR3 here is CASSSGRREQFF. CDR3 sequence (DNA): TGCGCCAGCTCGAGTGGCCGGCGGGAGCAGTTCTTC.

This clonotype was detected ten times or more. The chain uses TRBV5-1 and TRBJ2-1, with TRBD2 matching over 10 bases. CDR3 length equals 15 residues. V trimming: 0 bases; J trimming: 7 bases; junction bases outside the gene matches: 4. The germline V gene encodes CDR1 SGHRS and CDR2 YFSETQ. The CDR3 DNA sequence: TGCGCCAGCAGCTTGGGTGCTAGCGGGAGTAATGAGCAGTTCTTC. This encodes CASSLGASGSNEQFF.

This clonotype was counted ten times or more. The gene calls are TRBV5-1 and TRBJ2-1; D is possibly TRBD1 or TRBD2 (5 bases each). This CDR3 has 15 residues. Germline V lookup: CDR1 SGHRS, CDR2 YFSETQ. Trimming removed 7 bases at V and 0 bases at J, with 14 bases between. The CDR3 DNA is TGCGCCAGCCAGATTAGCGACAGCTCCTACAATGAGCAGTTCTTC. The encoded protein is CASQISDSSYNEQFF. Drawing the rest from reference TRBV5-1 and TRBJ2-1, the complete variable domain is KAGVTQTPRYLIKTRGQQVTLSCSPISGHRSVSWYQQTPGQGLQFLFEYFSETQRNKGNFPGRFSGRQFSNSRSEMNVSTLELGDSALYLCASQISDSSYNEQFFGPGTRLTVL.

This clonotype appeared many times. This chain links TRBV3-1 with TRBJ2-1; 8 nucleotides match TRBD2. V gave up 3 bases and J gave up 5 bases; unmatched junction bases: 18. The CDR3 has 19 amino acids. Germline V gene lookup returns CDR1 LGHDT and CDR2 YNNKEL (reference sequence). The CDR3 coding sequence is TGTGCCAGCAGCCAGCACCCTGGCAGAAGCGGGAGCGGCCACAATGAGCAGTTCTTC. This gives the protein CASSQHPGRSGSGHNEQFF.

This clonotype has ten or more counts. The CDR3 DNA reads TGTGCCAGCAGTTACTCCGGGGGACTCTCCTACAATGAGCAGTTCTTC. It codes for CASSYSGGLSYNEQFF. The chain recombines TRBV6-5 with TRBJ2-1; TRBD2 might be the D (6 bases). This CDR3 contains 16 residues. Germline lookup yields CDR1 MNHEY and CDR2 SVGAGI. V was clipped by 0 bases and J by 0 bases, with 9 bases between them.

The V call is TRBV5-5, the J call TRBJ2-3, with 9 bases fitting TRBD1. V was pared by 1 base and J by 5 bases, with 5 bases of the junction left unmatched. The CDR3 spans 15 residues. Germline V lookup: CDR1 SGHKS, CDR2 YYEKEE (reference sequence). CDR3 sequence (DNA): TGTGCCAGCAGCTTGTCGGGACAGGGACTAGATACGCAGTATTTT. As protein: CASSLSGQGLDTQYF.

In this sample, this clonotype turned up many times. V and J are TRBV12-3 or TRBV12-4 and TRBJ2-7, with TRBD1 identical over 8 bases. The V gene end was trimmed by 8 bases and the J gene end by 4 bases; junction bases not matched to a gene: 10. CDR3 length: 14 amino acids. CDR3 in amino acids: CASSPWQGAYEQYF. In DNA, the CDR3 is TGTGCCAGCTCGCCGTGGCAGGGGGCTTACGAGCAGTACTTC.

The sample holds many counts of this clonotype. This CDR3 is CSALTGTEKNIQYF. CDR3 DNA sequence: TGCAGTGCTTTAACCGGGACAGAGAAAAACATTCAGTACTTC. The chain employs TRBV20-1 and TRBJ2-4; 7 nucleotides agree with TRBD1. With 5 bases clipped from V and 4 bases from J, the junction kept 8 bases outside the gene matches. Germline loops: CDR1 DFQATT, CDR2 SNEGSKA (reference sequence). This CDR3 comprises 14 residues.

Many counts were recorded for this clonotype. The genes are TRBV4-2 and TRBJ2-2; 10 positions agree with TRBD1. V gave up 5 bases and J gave up 5 bases; unmatched junction bases: 17. The CDR3 loop spans 19 amino acids. Germline assignment: CDR1 LGHNA and CDR2 YNFKEQ. CDR3 DNA: TGTGCCAGCAGCGCTCCCTCCGGCCGGGACAGGGGCGTAACCGGGGAGCTGTTTTTT. Protein product: CASSAPSGRDRGVTGELFF.

Ten or more counts support this clonotype. This rearrangement joins TRBV5-1 to TRBJ2-7, with a tentative D call TRBD2 (7 bases). Germline values: CDR1 SGHRS, CDR2 YFSETQ. Deletions cut 0 bases from V and 7 bases from J, with 17 bases between. CDR3 size: 15 residues. CDR3 sequence (DNA): TGCGCCAGCAGCTTGGTCGCGGGGGCCACGGATGAGCAGTACGTC. Translating gives CASSLVAGATDEQYV.

This clonotype occurred many times. The chain carries TRBV5-1 and TRBJ1-6; 8 bases agree with TRBD1. With V trimmed by 5 bases and J by 8 bases, 18 bases remained unmatched. Per germline, CDR1 SGHRS and CDR2 YFSETQ. The CDR3 sequence is 18 residues long. The CDR3 nucleotides are TGCGCCAGCAGGGAGTTGGACAGGGCATGGCGAGAGGATTCACCCCTCCACTTT. As protein: CASRELDRAWREDSPLHF.

This clonotype was seen repeatedly, ten times or more. This chain joins TRBV12-3 or TRBV12-4 and TRBJ2-1; D is undetermined. This CDR3 is 13 amino acids long. This chain's CDR3 is CAERGPLNNEQFF. The CDR3 region has the DNA TGTGCAGAAAGAGGACCCTTGAACAATGAGCAGTTCTTC.